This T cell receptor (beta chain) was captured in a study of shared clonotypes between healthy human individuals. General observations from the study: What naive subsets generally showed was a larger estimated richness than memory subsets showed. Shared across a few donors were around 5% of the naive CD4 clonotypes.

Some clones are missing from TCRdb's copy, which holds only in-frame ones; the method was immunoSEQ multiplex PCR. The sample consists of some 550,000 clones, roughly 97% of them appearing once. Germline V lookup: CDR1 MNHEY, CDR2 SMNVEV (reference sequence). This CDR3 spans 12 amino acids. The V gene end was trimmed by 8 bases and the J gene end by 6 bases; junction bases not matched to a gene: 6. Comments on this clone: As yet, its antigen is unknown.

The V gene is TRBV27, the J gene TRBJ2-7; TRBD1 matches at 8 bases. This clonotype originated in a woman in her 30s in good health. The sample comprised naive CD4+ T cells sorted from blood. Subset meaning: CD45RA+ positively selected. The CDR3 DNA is TGTGCCAGCCGTCGACAGGGGACCGAGCAGTACTTC. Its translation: CASRRQGTEQYF.